What follows is one T cell receptor beta chain and its context. PBMCs numbering at least 7 million were isolated per sample. PCR was performed a second time for about 7 to 11 cycles using a sample-barcoded 5' primer and a J-beta primer mix. A template-switch adaptor that had 12 random nucleotides put a tag on each cDNA molecule. TCRdb re-called the 5' RACE reads through MiXCR, storing one row per CDR3 protein. Among 1.5 million to 1.8 million distinct CDR3 sequences listed, approximately 43% were seen once. The data derive from a study of blood T cells in healthy people across ages. The V gene lost 6 bases and the J gene lost 5 bases, with 19 bases spanning the gap. Looked up from germline, CDR1 is DFQATT and CDR2 is SNEGSKA (reference sequence). This CDR3 has 14 amino acids.

The sequenced sample consisted of blood. The rearrangement uses TRBV20-1 and TRBJ1-1; a possible D gene is TRBD1 (5 bases). This clonotype was obtained from a woman between 18 and 29 years old in good health. The CDR3: CSAHAGGLRTEAFF. In nucleotides, the CDR3 is TGCAGTGCCCATGCCGGGGGATTGAGAACTGAAGCTTTCTTT.